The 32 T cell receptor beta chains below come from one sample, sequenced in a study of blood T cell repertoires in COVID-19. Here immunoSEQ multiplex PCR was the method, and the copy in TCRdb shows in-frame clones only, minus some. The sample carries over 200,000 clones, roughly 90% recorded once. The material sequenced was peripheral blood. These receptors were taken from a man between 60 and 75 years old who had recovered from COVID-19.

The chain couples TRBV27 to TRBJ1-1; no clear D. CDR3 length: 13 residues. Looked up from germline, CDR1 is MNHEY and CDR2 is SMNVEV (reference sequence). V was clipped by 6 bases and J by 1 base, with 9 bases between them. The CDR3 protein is CASSPRENTEAFF. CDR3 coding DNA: TGTGCCAGCAGCCCCCGAGAGAACACTGAAGCTTTCTTT.

For the CDR3, the DNA is TGTGCCAGCAGCCATTTCCTGACTAGCGACTACGAGCAGTACTTC. As protein: CASSHFLTSDYEQYF. The chain combines TRBV4-2 with TRBJ2-7; 8 bases line up with TRBD2. The CDR3 sequence is 15 residues long. The V gene end was trimmed by 3 bases and the J gene end by 3 bases; junction bases not matched to a gene: 7. Germline loops: CDR1 LGHNA, CDR2 YNFKEQ.

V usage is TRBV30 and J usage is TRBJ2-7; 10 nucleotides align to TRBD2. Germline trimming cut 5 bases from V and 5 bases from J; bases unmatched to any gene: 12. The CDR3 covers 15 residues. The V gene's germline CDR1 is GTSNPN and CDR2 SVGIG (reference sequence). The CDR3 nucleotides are TGTGCCTGGTCCACTAGCGGGATACAAAGGCACGAGCAGTACTTC. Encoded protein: CAWSTSGIQRHEQYF.

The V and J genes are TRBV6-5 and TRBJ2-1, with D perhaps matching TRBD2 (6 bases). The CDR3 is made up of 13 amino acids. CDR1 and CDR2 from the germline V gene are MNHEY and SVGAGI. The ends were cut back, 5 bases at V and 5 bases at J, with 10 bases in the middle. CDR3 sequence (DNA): TGTGCCAGCAGTAGGGACTTAGACAATGAGCAGTTCTTC. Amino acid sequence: CASSRDLDNEQFF.

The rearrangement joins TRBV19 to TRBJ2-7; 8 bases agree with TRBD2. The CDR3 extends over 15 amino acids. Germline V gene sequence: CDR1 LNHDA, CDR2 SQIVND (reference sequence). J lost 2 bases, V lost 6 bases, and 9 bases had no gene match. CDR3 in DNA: TGTGCCAGTAGATCCCGGGGGGGCCCCCCCTACGAGCAGTACTTC. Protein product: CASRSRGGPPYEQYF.

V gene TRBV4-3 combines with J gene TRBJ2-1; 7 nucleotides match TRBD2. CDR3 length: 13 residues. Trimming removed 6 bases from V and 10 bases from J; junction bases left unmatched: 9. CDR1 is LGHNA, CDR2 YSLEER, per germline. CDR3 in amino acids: CASSQQRGYEQFF. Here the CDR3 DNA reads TGCGCCAGCAGTCAACAGCGGGGTTACGAGCAGTTCTTC.

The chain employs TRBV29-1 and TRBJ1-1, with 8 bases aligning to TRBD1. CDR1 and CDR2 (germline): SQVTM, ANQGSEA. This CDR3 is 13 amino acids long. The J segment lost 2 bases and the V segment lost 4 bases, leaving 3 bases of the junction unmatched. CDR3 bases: TGCAGCGTTGCAGGGGGCATCAACACTGAAGCTTTCTTT. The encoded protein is CSVAGGINTEAFF.

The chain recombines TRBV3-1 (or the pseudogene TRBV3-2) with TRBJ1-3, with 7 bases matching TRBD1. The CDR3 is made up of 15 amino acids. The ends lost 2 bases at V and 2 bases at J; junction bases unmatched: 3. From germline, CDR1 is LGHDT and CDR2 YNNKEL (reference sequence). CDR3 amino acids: CASSQPQGTGNTIYF. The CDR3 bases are TGTGCCAGCAGCCAACCACAGGGGACTGGAAACACCATATATTTT.

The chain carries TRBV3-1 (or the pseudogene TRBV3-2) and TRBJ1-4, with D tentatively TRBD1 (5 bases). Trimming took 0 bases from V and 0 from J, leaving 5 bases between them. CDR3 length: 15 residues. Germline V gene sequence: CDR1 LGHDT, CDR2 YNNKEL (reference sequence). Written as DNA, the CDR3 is TGTGCCAGCAGCCAAGACAGGGCAACTAATGAAAAACTGTTTTTT. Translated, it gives CASSQDRATNEKLFF.

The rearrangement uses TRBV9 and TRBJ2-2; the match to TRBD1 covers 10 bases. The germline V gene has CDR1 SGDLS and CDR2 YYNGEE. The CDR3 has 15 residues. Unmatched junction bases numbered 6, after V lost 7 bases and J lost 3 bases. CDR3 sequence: CASRQGARDTGELFF. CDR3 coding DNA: TGTGCCAGCCGACAGGGGGCGCGTGACACCGGGGAGCTGTTTTTT.

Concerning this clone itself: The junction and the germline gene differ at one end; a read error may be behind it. This chain's CDR3 is CASSRPGQGATGAFF. DNA for the CDR3: TGTGCCAGCAGTCGACCGGGACAGGGGGCGACTGGAGCTTTCTTT. The chain is built from TRBV7-8 and TRBJ1-1, with TRBD1 matching 12 bases. The length of the CDR3 is 15 residues. Germline V gives CDR1 SGHVS, CDR2 FQNEAQ.

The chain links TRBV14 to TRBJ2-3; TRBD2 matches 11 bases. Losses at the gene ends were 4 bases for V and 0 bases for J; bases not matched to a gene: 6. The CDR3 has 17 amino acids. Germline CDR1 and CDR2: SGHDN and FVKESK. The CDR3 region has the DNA TGTGCCAGCAGCCTAGCGGGAGGGCCGGCTAGCACAGATACGCAGTATTTT. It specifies CASSLAGGPASTDTQYF.

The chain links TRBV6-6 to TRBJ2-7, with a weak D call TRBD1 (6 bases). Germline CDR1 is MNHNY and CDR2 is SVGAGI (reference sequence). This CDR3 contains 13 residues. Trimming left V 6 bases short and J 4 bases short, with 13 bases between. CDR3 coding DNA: TGTGCCAGCAGGCCCACAGGGACGTACGAGCAGTACTTC. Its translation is CASRPTGTYEQYF.

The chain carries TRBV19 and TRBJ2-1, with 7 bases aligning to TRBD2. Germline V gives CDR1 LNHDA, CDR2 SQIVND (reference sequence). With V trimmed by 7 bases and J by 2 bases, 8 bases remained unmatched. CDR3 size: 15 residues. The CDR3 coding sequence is TGTGCCAGTACTGAGAGTACTAGCGCCTACAATGAGCAGTTCTTC. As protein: CASTESTSAYNEQFF.

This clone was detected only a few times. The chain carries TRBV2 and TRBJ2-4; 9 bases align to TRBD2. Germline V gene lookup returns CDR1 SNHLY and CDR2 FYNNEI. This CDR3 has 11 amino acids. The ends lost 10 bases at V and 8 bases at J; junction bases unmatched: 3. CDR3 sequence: CAIGGGDIQYF. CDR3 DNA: TGTGCCATCGGCGGGGGGGACATTCAGTACTTC.

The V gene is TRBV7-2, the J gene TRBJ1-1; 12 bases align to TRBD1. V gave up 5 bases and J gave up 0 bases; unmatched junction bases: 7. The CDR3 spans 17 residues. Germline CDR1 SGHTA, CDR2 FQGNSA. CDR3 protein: CASSLGQGAQMNTEAFF. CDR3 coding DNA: TGTGCCAGCAGCCTGGGACAGGGGGCCCAAATGAACACTGAAGCTTTCTTT.

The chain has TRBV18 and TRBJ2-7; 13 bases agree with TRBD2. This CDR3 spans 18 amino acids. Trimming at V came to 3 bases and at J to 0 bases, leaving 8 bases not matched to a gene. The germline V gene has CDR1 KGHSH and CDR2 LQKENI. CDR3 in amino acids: CASSPRTSGSQSSYEQYF. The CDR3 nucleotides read TGTGCCAGCTCACCCCGGACTAGCGGGAGCCAGAGCTCCTACGAGCAGTACTTC.

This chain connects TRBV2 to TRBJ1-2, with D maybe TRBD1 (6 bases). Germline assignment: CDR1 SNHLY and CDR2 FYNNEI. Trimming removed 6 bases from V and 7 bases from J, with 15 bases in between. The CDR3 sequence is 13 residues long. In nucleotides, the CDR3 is TGTGCCAGCAGCCTCGGACAGAGTTCTGGCTACACCTTC. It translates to CASSLGQSSGYTF.

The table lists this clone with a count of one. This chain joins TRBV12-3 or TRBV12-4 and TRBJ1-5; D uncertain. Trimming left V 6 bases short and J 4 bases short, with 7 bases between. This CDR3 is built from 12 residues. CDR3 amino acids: CASSLQNQPQHF. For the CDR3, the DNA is TGTGCCAGCAGCTTACAGAATCAGCCCCAGCATTTT.

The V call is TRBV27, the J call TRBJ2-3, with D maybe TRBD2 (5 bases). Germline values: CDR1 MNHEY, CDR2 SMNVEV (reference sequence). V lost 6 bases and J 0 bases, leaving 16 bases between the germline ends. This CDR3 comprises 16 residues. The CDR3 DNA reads TGTGCCAGCAGCCTTACAAGGACTTACAGCACAGATACGCAGTATTTT. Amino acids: CASSLTRTYSTDTQYF.

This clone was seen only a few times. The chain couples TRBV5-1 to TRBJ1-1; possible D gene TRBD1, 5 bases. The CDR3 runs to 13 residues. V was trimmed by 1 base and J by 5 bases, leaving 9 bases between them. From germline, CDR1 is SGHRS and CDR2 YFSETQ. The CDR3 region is CASSLRGRTEAFF. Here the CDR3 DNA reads TGCGCCAGCAGCTTGCGGGGGAGAACTGAAGCTTTCTTT.

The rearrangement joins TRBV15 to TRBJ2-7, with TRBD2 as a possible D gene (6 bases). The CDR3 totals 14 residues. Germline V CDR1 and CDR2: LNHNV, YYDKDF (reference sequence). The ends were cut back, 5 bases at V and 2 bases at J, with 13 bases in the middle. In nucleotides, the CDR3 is TGTGCCACCAGCCGGGAGCCAAGCCCCTACGAGCAGTACTTC. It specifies CATSREPSPYEQYF.

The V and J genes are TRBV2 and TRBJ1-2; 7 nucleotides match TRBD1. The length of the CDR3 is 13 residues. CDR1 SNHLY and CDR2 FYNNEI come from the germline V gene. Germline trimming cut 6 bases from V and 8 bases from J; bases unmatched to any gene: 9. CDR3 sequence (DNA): TGTGCCAGCAGGGACGACAGGGTTCGCGGCTACACCTTC. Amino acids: CASRDDRVRGYTF.

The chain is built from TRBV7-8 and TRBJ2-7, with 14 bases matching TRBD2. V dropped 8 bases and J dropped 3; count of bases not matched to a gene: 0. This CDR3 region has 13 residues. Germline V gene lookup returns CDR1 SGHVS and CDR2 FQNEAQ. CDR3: CASGLAGGYEQYF. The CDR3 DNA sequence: TGTGCCAGCGGACTAGCGGGAGGCTACGAGCAGTACTTC.

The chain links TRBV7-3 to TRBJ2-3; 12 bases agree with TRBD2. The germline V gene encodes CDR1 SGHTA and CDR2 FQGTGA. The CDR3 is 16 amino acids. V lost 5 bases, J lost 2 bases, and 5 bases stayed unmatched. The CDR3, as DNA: TGTGCCAGCAGCCAGGGACTAGCGGGCCACACAGATACGCAGTATTTT. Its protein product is CASSQGLAGHTDTQYF.

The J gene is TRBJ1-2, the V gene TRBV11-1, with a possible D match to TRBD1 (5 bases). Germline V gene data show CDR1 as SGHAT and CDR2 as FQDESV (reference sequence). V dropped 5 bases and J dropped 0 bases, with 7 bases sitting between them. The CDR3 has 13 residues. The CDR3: CASSRGTNYGYTF. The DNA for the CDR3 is TGTGCCAGCAGCAGGGGAACTAACTATGGCTACACCTTC.

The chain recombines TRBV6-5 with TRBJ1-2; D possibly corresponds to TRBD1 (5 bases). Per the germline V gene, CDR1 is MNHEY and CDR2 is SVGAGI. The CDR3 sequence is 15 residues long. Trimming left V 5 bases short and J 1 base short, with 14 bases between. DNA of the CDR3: TGTGCCAGCAGTCTGAGGACGGGGGGTAACTATGGCTACACCTTC. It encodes CASSLRTGGNYGYTF.

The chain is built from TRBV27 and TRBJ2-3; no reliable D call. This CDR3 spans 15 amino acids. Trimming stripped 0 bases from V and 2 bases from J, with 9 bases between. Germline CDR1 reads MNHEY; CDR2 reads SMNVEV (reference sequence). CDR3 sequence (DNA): TGTGCCAGCAGTTTATCGACACTGTCCACAGATACGCAGTATTTT. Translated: CASSLSTLSTDTQYF.

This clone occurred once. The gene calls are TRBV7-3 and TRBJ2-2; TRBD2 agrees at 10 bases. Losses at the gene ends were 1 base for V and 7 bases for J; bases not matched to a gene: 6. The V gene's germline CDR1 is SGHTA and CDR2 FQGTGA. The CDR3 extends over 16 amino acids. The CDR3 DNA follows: TGTGCCAGCAGCTTAATGGGGACTAGCGTAAACGGGGAGCTGTTTTTT. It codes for CASSLMGTSVNGELFF.

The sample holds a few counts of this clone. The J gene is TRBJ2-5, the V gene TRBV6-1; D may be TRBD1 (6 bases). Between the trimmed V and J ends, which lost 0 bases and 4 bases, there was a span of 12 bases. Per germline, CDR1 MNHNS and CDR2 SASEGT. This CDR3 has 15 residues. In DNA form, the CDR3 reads TGTGCCAGCAGTGAAGCCAGGGGATCCGGAGAGACCCAGTACTTC. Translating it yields CASSEARGSGETQYF.

The CDR3 here is CAWSLRGQPNTEAFF. CDR3 DNA sequence: TGTGCCTGGAGTCTGAGAGGACAGCCGAACACTGAAGCTTTCTTT. The V and J genes are TRBV30 and TRBJ1-1; TRBD1 is a possible D gene (6 bases). In germline, CDR1 is GTSNPN, CDR2 SVGIG (reference sequence). V was shortened by 2 bases and J by 1 base, with 14 bases between the two germline ends. This CDR3 is 15 amino acids long.

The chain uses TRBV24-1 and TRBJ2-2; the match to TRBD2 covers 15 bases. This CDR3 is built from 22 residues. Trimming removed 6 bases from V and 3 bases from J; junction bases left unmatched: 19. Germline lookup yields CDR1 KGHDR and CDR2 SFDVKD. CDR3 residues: CATSPSPWGTSGRSGHTGELFF. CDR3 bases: TGTGCCACCAGTCCCTCCCCGTGGGGGACTAGCGGGAGGTCTGGGCACACCGGGGAGCTGTTTTTT.